This record looks at one T cell receptor beta chain sequence and its context. What it binds is unknown. Samples each had at least 5.5 micrograms of total RNA extracted. V lost 2 bases and J lost 8, with 13 bases in between. This CDR3 contains 14 residues. CDR1 and CDR2 from the germline V gene are MDHEN and SYDVKM. A second PCR of 7 to 11 cycles used a sample-barcoded 5' primer and a J-beta primer mix. MiXCR was run by TCRdb on the 5' RACE reads, yielding one entry per CDR3 protein. The table lists approximately 680,000 distinct CDR3 sequences, around 32% of them singletons. This sample was included in a study of blood T cells in healthy people across ages. Whole-study results and caveats: Leaving the PBMCs unsorted stopped any conclusive comparison of naive versus antigen-experienced cells. Donor CMV status was unknown, possibly confounding expanded clonotype changes.

J is TRBJ2-1 and V is TRBV28; possibly TRBD2 for D (5 bases). The sequencing input was blood. This clonotype was obtained from an elderly woman in good health. Here the CDR3 reads CASSLAGSDHEQFF. Written as DNA, the CDR3 is TGTGCCAGCAGTTTAGCTGGTAGCGACCATGAGCAGTTCTTC. Full variable domain (outside the CDR3, taken from reference TRBV28 and TRBJ2-1): DVKVTQSSRYLVKRTGEKVFLECVQDMDHENMFWYRQDPGLGLRLIYFSYDVKMKEKGDIPEGYSVSREKKERFSLILESASTNQTSMYLCASSLAGSDHEQFFGPGTRLTVL.